This T cell receptor (beta chain) emerged from a study of early T cells in non-severe SARS-CoV-2 infection. Study-level findings and limits: VDJdb-based matching was biased toward anti-spike CD8 responses and missed private and CD4 specificities.

Separate cDNA molecules each had unique molecular identifiers attached to them. TCRdb itself ran the 5' RACE reads through MiXCR, one entry per CDR3 protein. This sample has around 68,000 distinct CDR3 sequences, with roughly 5.7% found just once. A word on this clonotype: Its antigen is unknown.

The origin of this receptor is an adult who was a healthcare worker with PCR-confirmed SARS-CoV-2 infection or an uninfected control (not recorded which). The material was whole blood, obtained at baseline.

The CDR3 region has the DNA TGTGCCAGCAGCAAGAGCGCTAGCGGGACCTACGAGCAGTACTTC. This encodes CASSKSASGTYEQYF. The rearrangement links TRBV7-9 to TRBJ2-7, with 9 bases identical to TRBD2. The CDR3 is made up of 15 amino acids. V dropped 5 bases and J dropped 2; count of bases not matched to a gene: 7. Per germline, CDR1 SEHNR and CDR2 FQNEAQ (reference sequence).